This T cell receptor beta chain was profiled in a study of T cell clones after liver transplantation. Study details: Three of the eight recipients were HCV-positive; the rest had non-autoimmune, non-viral transplant indications. Samples came pre-transplant, pre-randomization before withdrawal, and post-randomization after withdrawal ended. Study conclusions and caveats: In a couple of subjects, few donor cells limited the measurable donor-reactive repertoire.

In the case of this clone: Its antigen is undetermined.

The V gene end was trimmed by 6 bases and the J gene end by 4 bases; junction bases not matched to a gene: 6. The CDR3 is 14 residues long. CDR1 is MDHEN, CDR2 SYDVKM, per germline. Libraries were prepared by immunoSEQ multiplex PCR; TCRdb keeps only in-frame clonotypes and omits some of them. The sample carries some 110,000 clones, over 75% recorded once. The receptor comes from a human patient who received a liver transplant. Some T cells may possibly be graft donor cells. The rearrangement uses TRBV28 and TRBJ1-2, with 9 bases that match TRBD1. Sequencing was performed on CD4+ T cells from blood, taken 12 months after liver transplant. The CDR3 coding sequence is TGTGCCAGCAGCCTGGGACAGGGAGGCTATGGCTACACCTTC. It translates to CASSLGQGGYGYTF.